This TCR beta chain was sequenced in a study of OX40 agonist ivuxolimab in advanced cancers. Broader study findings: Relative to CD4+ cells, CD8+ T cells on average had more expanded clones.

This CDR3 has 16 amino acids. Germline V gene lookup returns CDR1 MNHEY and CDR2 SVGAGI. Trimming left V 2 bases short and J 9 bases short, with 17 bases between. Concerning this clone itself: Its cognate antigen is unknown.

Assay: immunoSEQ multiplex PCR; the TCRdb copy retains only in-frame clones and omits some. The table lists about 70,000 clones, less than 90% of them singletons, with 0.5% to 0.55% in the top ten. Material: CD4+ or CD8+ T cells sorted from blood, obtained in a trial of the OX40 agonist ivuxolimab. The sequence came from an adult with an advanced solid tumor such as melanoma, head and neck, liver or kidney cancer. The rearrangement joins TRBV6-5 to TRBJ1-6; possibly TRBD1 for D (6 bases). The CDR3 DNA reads TGTGCCAGCAGTTACCCGCCGGGACACCCGGGTTCACCCCTCCACTTT. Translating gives CASSYPPGHPGSPLHF.